A single sample is the source of the 13 T cell receptor beta chains below, sequenced in a study of blood T cells in healthy people across ages. PCR was performed a second time for 7 to 11 cycles using a sample-barcoded 5' primer and a J-beta primer mix. TCRdb independently ran MiXCR on the 5' RACE reads; one entry per CDR3 protein. This sample has around 1.5 million distinct CDR3 sequences; almost 35% occur once, and the top ten carry 10% to 12%. Sequencing was performed on blood. The receptors stem from a woman aged 25 to 39 in good health.

The chain links TRBV29-1 to TRBJ2-3; D gene unclear. CDR1 is SQVTM and CDR2 is ANQGSEA in the germline V gene. The CDR3 loop spans 15 amino acids. Trimming took 5 bases from V and 2 from J, leaving 17 bases between them. CDR3 region: CSVRLFFRDTDTQYF. CDR3 nucleotides: TGCAGCGTTAGACTTTTTTTCCGAGACACAGATACGCAGTATTTT.

This rearrangement joins TRBV4-1 to TRBJ1-6; D ambiguous. The CDR3 is 14 residues long. The ends were cut back, 0 bases at V and 8 bases at J, with 8 bases in the middle. Germline CDR1 and CDR2: MGHRA and YSYEKL. The chain's CDR3 is CASSQDQSDSPLHF. As DNA, the CDR3 is TGCGCCAGCAGCCAAGATCAATCGGATTCACCCCTCCACTTT.

The chain carries TRBV20-1 and TRBJ2-1, with 13 bases that match TRBD2. The CDR3 contains 19 residues. The V gene's germline CDR1 is DFQATT and CDR2 SNEGSKA (reference sequence). V dropped 5 bases and J dropped 7; count of bases not matched to a gene: 20. The CDR3 sequence is CSASLPGTSGKLRQNEQFF. CDR3 coding DNA: TGCAGTGCTTCCCTTCCCGGGACTAGCGGGAAACTGCGGCAGAATGAGCAGTTCTTC.

On this clonotype: Given a much more abundant clone one base away, this may be a read error. J is TRBJ2-5 and V is TRBV10-3, with D possibly being TRBD1 (6 bases). The V gene lost 9 bases and the J gene lost 1 base, with 12 bases spanning the gap. The V gene's germline CDR1 is ENHRY and CDR2 SYGVKD. This CDR3 comprises 13 residues. The CDR3 nucleotides are TGTGCCATGTCGACAGGTTCCCAAGAGACCCAGTACTTC. This gives the protein CAMSTGSQETQYF.

The rearrangement uses TRBV20-1 and TRBJ2-1; D is tentatively TRBD1 or TRBD2 (5 bases each). Germline V lookup: CDR1 DFQATT, CDR2 SNEGSKA (reference sequence). The CDR3 is made up of 13 amino acids. V was clipped by 6 bases and J by 2 bases, with 11 bases between them. CDR3 coding DNA: TGCAGTGCATCCGGGACCACCTACAATGAGCAGTTCTTC. This encodes CSASGTTYNEQFF.

The chain has TRBV19 and TRBJ2-7; perhaps TRBD2 as D (6 bases). The CDR3 spans 15 residues. CDR1 and CDR2 (germline): LNHDA, SQIVND (reference sequence). With 5 bases removed from V and 0 bases from J, the gap between germline ends came to 14 bases. This CDR3 reads CASSQPAGISYEQYF. Written as DNA, the CDR3 is TGTGCCAGTAGTCAACCTGCGGGAATCTCCTACGAGCAGTACTTC. The full variable domain, completed using reference TRBV19 and TRBJ2-7, is DGGITQSPKYLFRKEGQNVTLSCEQNLNHDAMYWYRQDPGQGLRLIYYSQIVNDFQKGDIAEGYSVSREKKESFPLTVTSAQKNPTAFYLCASSQPAGISYEQYFGPGTRLTVT.

This clonotype was seen a few times. The chain uses TRBV20-1 and TRBJ2-7, with 15 bases that match TRBD2. The germline gives CDR1 DFQATT, CDR2 SNEGSKA (reference sequence). V lost 7 bases, J lost 6 bases, and 4 bases stayed unmatched. This CDR3 has 13 amino acids. The CDR3 spells CSGGLAGGSEQYF. For the CDR3, the DNA is TGCAGTGGAGGACTAGCGGGAGGGTCCGAGCAGTACTTC.

This clonotype was found a few times. The chain recombines TRBV5-1 with TRBJ1-2; D unresolved. CDR3 length equals 13 residues. The V gene lost 0 bases and the J gene lost 3 bases, with 6 bases spanning the gap. CDR1 and CDR2 from the germline V gene are SGHRS and YFSETQ. The CDR3 reads CASSLGSDYGYTF. The CDR3 DNA reads as TGCGCCAGCAGCTTGGGCAGCGACTATGGCTACACCTTC.

This clonotype appeared a single time. The chain couples TRBV20-1 to TRBJ2-2, with TRBD2 as a possible D gene (6 bases). Per germline, CDR1 DFQATT and CDR2 SNEGSKA (reference sequence). V lost 5 bases, J lost 2 bases, and 12 bases lay in between. The CDR3 extends over 14 amino acids. The CDR3, as DNA: TGCAGTGCTGCGGCGGGGTCTAACACCGGGGAGCTGTTTTTT. It codes for CSAAAGSNTGELFF.

This clonotype was seen just once. The junction departs from germline at one end; a sequencing error may be responsible. J is TRBJ2-3 and V is TRBV5-1, with D possibly being TRBD1 (5 bases). The germline V gene encodes CDR1 SGHRS and CDR2 YFSETQ. The CDR3 totals 13 residues. The CDR3 DNA reads TGCGCCAGTGACCTCTCTGGTACAGGTACGCAGTATTTT. This translates into CASDLSGTGTQYF.

In nucleotides, the CDR3 is TGTGCCAGCAGCCAATTTAGGCCCACTGAAGCTTTCTTT. Encoded protein: CASSQFRPTEAFF. This chain uses TRBV3-1 with TRBJ1-1; D unresolved. Germline CDR1 is LGHDT and CDR2 is YNNKEL (reference sequence). V shed 2 bases and J shed 4 bases, with 8 bases lying between them. The CDR3 length is 13 residues.

This clonotype turned up a few times. The J gene is TRBJ2-7, the V gene TRBV3-1, with TRBD2 matching 7 bases. This CDR3 spans 15 amino acids. Germline-derived CDR1 and CDR2 are LGHDT and YNNKEL (reference sequence). V lost 4 bases and J lost 3; bases outside the gene matches: 9. CDR3 in DNA: TGTGCCAGCAGCCTATTGGCTAGCGGATACTACGAGCAGTACTTC. Translation: CASSLLASGYYEQYF.

This clonotype was recorded a few times. With a much larger clone just one base away, this may be a read error. The chain carries TRBV4-1 and TRBJ2-7; D gene unclear. V dropped 4 bases and J dropped 0 bases, with 13 bases sitting between them. CDR3 length: 15 amino acids. Germline V gene sequence: CDR1 MGHRA, CDR2 YSYEKL. In nucleotides, the CDR3 is TGCGCCAGCAGCCGAGAAGGACGGAGCTCCTACGAGCAGTACTTC. It translates to CASSREGRSSYEQYF.